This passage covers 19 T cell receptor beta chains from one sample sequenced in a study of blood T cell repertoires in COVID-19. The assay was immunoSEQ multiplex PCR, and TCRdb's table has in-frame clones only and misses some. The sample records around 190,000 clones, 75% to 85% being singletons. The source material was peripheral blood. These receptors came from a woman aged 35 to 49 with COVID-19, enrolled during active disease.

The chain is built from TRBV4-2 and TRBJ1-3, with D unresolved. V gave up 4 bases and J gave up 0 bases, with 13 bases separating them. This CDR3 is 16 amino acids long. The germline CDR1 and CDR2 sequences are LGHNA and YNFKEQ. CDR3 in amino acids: CASSPAAGPSGNTIYF. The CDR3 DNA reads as TGTGCCAGCAGCCCAGCAGCGGGCCCCTCTGGAAACACCATATATTTT.

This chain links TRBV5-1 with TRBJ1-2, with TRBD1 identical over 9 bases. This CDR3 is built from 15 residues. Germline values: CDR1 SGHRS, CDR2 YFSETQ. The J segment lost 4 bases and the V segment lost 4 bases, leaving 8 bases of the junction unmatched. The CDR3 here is CASSRGQGLIYGYTF. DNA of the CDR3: TGCGCCAGCAGCCGCGGACAGGGGCTCATCTATGGCTACACCTTC.

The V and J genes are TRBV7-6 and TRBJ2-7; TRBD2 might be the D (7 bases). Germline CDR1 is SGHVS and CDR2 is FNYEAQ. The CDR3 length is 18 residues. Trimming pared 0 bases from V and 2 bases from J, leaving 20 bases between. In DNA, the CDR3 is TGTGCCAGCAGCTTAGCTCCCATAGGGCGGGGGCGAACCTACGAGCAGTACTTC. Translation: CASSLAPIGRGRTYEQYF.

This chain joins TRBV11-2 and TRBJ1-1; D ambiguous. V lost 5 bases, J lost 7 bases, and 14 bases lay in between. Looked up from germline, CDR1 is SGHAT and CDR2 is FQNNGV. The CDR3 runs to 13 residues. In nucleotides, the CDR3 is TGTGCCAGCAGCCCCCTAATTCGATATGAAGCTTTCTTT. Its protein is CASSPLIRYEAFF.

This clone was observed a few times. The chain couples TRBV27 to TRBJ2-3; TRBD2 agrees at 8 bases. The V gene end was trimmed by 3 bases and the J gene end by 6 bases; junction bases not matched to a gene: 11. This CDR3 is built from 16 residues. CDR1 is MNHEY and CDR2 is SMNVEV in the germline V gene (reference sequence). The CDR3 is CASSFGRAAADDTQYF. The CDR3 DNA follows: TGTGCCAGCAGTTTCGGGAGGGCGGCAGCGGATGATACGCAGTATTTT.

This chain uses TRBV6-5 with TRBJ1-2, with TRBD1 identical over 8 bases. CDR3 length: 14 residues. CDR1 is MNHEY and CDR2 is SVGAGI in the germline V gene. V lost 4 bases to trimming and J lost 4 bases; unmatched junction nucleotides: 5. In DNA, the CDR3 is TGTGCCAGCAGTTTCGCCCAGGGGGCCTATGGCTACACCTTC. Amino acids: CASSFAQGAYGYTF.

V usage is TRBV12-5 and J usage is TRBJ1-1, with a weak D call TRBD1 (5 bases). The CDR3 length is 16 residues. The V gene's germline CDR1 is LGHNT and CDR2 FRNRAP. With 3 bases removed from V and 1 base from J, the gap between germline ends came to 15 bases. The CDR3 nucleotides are TGTGCTAGTGGTTTACGGGACTGGGGGAAGAACACTGAAGCTTTCTTT. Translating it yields CASGLRDWGKNTEAFF.

The CDR3 DNA reads TGTGCCAGCAGTTCACAGGGGGGACAGCCCCAGCATTTT. This encodes CASSSQGGQPQHF. This chain joins TRBV6-2 or TRBV6-3 and TRBJ1-5; TRBD1 matches at 8 bases. Trimming removed 4 bases from V and 7 bases from J; junction bases left unmatched: 3. The CDR3 extends over 13 amino acids. Germline V gives CDR1 MNHEY, CDR2 SVGEGT.

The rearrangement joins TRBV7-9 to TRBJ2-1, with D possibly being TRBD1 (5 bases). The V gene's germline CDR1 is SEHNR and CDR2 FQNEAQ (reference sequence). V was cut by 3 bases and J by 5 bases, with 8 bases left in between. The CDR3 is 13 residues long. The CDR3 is CASSFDSDNEQFF. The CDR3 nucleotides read TGTGCCAGCAGCTTCGACAGCGACAATGAGCAGTTCTTC.

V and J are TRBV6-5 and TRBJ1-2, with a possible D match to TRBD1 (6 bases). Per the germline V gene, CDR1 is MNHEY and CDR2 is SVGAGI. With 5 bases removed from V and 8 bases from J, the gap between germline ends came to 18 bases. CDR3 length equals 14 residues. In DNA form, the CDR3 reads TGTGCCAGCAGTATCCGGACCAACCAGGGGGGCTACACCTTC. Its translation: CASSIRTNQGGYTF.

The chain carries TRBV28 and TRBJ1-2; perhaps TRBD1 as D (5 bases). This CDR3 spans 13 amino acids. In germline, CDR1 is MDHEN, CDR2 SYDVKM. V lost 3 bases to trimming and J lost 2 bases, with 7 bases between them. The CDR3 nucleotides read TGTGCCAGCAGTTTGGAGGGGAACTATGGCTACACCTTC. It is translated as CASSLEGNYGYTF.

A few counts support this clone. The CDR3 DNA is TGTGCCAGCAGCCAGGGGGAAAACACTGAAGCTTTCTTT. This translates into CASSQGENTEAFF. This chain uses TRBV2 with TRBJ1-1, with 7 bases fitting TRBD1. There are 13 residues in the CDR3. The J segment lost 2 bases and the V segment lost 6 bases, leaving 3 bases of the junction unmatched. CDR1 and CDR2 from the germline V gene are SNHLY and FYNNEI.

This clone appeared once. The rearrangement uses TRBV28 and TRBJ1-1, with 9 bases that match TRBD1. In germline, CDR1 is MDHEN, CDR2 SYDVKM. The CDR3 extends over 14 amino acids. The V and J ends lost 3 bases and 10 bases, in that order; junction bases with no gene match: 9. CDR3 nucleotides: TGTGCCAGCAGTTTCACAGGGGGCATAGGCGTAGCTTTCTTT. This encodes CASSFTGGIGVAFF.

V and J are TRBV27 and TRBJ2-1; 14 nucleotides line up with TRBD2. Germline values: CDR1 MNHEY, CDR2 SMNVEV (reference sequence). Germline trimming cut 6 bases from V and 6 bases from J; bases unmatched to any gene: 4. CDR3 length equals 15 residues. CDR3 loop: CASSPGLAGVNEQFF. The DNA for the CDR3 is TGTGCCAGCAGCCCGGGACTAGCGGGAGTCAATGAGCAGTTCTTC.

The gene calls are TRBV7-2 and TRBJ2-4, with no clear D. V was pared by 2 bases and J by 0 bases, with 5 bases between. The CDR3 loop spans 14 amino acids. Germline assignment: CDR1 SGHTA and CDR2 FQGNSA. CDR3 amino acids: CASSLFSAKNIQYF. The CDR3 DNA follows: TGTGCCAGCAGCTTATTCTCAGCCAAAAACATTCAGTACTTC.

Here the CDR3 DNA reads TGTGCCAGCAGCGCCGCACCCCGGGGCACAGATACGCAGTATTTT. It codes for CASSAAPRGTDTQYF. This rearrangement joins TRBV7-2 to TRBJ2-3; no clear D. The germline gives CDR1 SGHTA, CDR2 FQGNSA. V lost 5 bases to trimming and J lost 1 base, with 13 bases between them. This CDR3 spans 15 amino acids.

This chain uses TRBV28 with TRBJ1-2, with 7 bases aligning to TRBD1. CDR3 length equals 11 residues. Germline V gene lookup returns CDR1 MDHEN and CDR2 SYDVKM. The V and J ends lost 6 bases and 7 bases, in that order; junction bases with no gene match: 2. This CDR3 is CASSRGSGYTF. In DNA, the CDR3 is TGTGCCAGCAGCAGGGGGTCTGGCTACACCTTC.

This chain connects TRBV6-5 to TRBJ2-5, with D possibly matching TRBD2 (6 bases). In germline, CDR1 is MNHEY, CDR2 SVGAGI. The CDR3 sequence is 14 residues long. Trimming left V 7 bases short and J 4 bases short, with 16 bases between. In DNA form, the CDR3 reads TGTGCCAGCACCAGACTAGATTTCCCAGAGACCCAGTACTTC. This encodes CASTRLDFPETQYF.

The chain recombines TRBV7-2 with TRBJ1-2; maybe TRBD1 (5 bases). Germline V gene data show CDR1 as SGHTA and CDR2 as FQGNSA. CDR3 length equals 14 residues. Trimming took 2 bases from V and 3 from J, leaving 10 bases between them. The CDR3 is CASSLQGRDYGYTF. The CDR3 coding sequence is TGTGCCAGCAGCTTACAGGGCAGGGACTATGGCTACACCTTC.